The next 22 T cell receptor beta chains were all read from a single sample in a study of T-cell reconstitution after alpha-beta-depleted transplantation in children (dated by TCRdb to the mid-2010s). Library generation was performed with PCR. Sequenced on an Illumina HiSeq 2500. TCR library preparation used molecular barcoding, with unique molecular identifiers applied to normalize quantification of the TCRbeta repertoire. TCRdb handled the public reads itself, with Q25 trimming in fastp and clone calling in MiXCR, and kept productive beta chains. Rows merge per CDR3 protein into single entries with the most common DNA and genes. The sample contains about 1,000,000 distinct CDR3 sequences, about 29% of them found a single time. The ten largest clonotypes hold 28% of the sample. The treatment or condition label of this sample denotes: allogeneic hematopoietic cell transplantation with graft depleted of TCRalphabeta T cells and CD19 B cells.

This sample comprised PBMCs, mostly from graft donor cells, obtained 360 days after TCRalphabeta/CD19-depleted stem cell transplant. The receptors were sampled from a boy in the first two years of life who had a stem cell transplant for SCID, so the T cells may come from the graft donor.

This clonotype has more than one count but fewer than ten. The chain links TRBV18 to TRBJ2-7; the D gene is possibly TRBD1 (5 bases). This CDR3 has 16 residues. With 0 bases removed from V and 2 bases from J, the gap between germline ends came to 14 bases. Germline CDR1 and CDR2: KGHSH and LQKENI. CDR3: CASSPPQGDRPYEQYF. In DNA, the CDR3 is TGTGCCAGCTCACCACCCCAAGGGGATCGGCCCTACGAGCAGTACTTC.

This clonotype has more than one count but fewer than ten. The chain couples TRBV18 to TRBJ2-3; D is unclear. Deletions cut 2 bases from V and 7 bases from J, with 16 bases between. The CDR3 extends over 15 amino acids. The germline V gene encodes CDR1 KGHSH and CDR2 LQKENI. The CDR3 protein is CASSPIPGWGNTQYF. DNA of the CDR3: TGTGCCAGCTCACCAATCCCCGGGTGGGGAAATACGCAGTATTTT.

The chain joins TRBV20-1 to TRBJ1-6; tentative D call: TRBD1 (5 bases). The V end was cut by 5 bases, the J end by 8 bases, with 16 bases between. Germline CDR1 is DFQATT and CDR2 is SNEGSKA (reference sequence). The CDR3 contains 14 residues. The CDR3 loop reads CSARGPGPDSPLHF. CDR3 in DNA: TGCAGTGCTCGGGGACCCGGGCCGGATTCACCCCTCCACTTT.

This chain connects TRBV20-1 to TRBJ2-1; D is unresolved. The CDR3 runs 11 residues. Germline assignment: CDR1 DFQATT and CDR2 SNEGSKA (reference sequence). The V end lost 5 bases, the J end lost 8 bases, and 10 bases lay between the germline ends. The DNA of the CDR3 is TGCAGTGCTTCCAACGGGTATGAGCAGTTCTTC. Its protein is CSASNGYEQFF.

The chain uses TRBV6-5 and TRBJ2-7; the D gene is possibly TRBD1 (6 bases). Deletions cut 7 bases from V and 0 bases from J, with 16 bases between. Germline lookup yields CDR1 MNHEY and CDR2 SVGAGI. This CDR3 comprises 15 residues. In DNA, the CDR3 is TGTGCCAGCACTTCCAGGGGTCTGGGCTCCTACGAGCAGTACTTC. Its protein is CASTSRGLGSYEQYF.

This clonotype was counted only a few times. The chain is built from TRBV5-5 and TRBJ2-1; D perhaps matches TRBD2 (7 bases). V lost 0 bases and J lost 4, with 11 bases in between. The CDR3 has 15 residues. Germline V gene sequence: CDR1 SGHKS, CDR2 YYEKEE (reference sequence). As DNA, the CDR3 is TGTGCCAGCAGCTTGGTAGGGGGGGAGTACAATGAGCAGTTCTTC. Its translation is CASSLVGGEYNEQFF. The full variable domain, in which reference TRBV5-5 and TRBJ2-1 provide the parts outside the CDR3, is DAGVTQSPTHLIKTRGQQVTLRCSPISGHKSVSWYQQVLGQGPQFIFQYYEKEERGRGNFPDRFSARQFPNYSSELNVNALLLGDSALYLCASSLVGGEYNEQFFGPGTRLTVL.

The J gene is TRBJ1-1, the V gene TRBV20-1; the D is unclear. The CDR3 loop spans 12 amino acids. The germline V gene encodes CDR1 DFQATT and CDR2 SNEGSKA (reference sequence). V lost 5 bases, J lost 3 bases, and 10 bases lay in between. This CDR3 is CSARLRYTEAFF. DNA of the CDR3: TGCAGTGCTCGACTAAGGTACACTGAAGCTTTCTTT.

The CDR3 DNA is TGTGCCAGCAGTTACTCTCCCAGGTTGGTCTACGAGCAGTACTTC. Translated, it gives CASSYSPRLVYEQYF. This chain connects TRBV6-5 to TRBJ2-7; unclear D gene. Germline V gives CDR1 MNHEY, CDR2 SVGAGI. The CDR3 has 15 residues. V was pared by 0 bases and J by 3 bases, with 12 bases between.

The rearrangement links TRBV25-1 to TRBJ1-5; 7 positions match TRBD1. The CDR3 totals 15 residues. Germline lookup yields CDR1 MGHDK and CDR2 SYGVNS. Losses at the gene ends were 3 bases for V and 3 bases for J; bases not matched to a gene: 5. The CDR3: CASSEGGGINQPQHF. For the CDR3, the DNA is TGTGCCAGCAGTGAGGGAGGGGGCATCAATCAGCCCCAGCATTTT.

This clonotype was detected only a few times. This sequence joins TRBV7-2 and TRBJ2-1, with D hard to call. Trimming took 1 base from V and 5 from J, leaving 9 bases between them. Germline lookup yields CDR1 SGHTA and CDR2 FQGNSA. This CDR3 comprises 14 residues. The CDR3 region is CASSLVWANNEQFF. CDR3 bases: TGTGCCAGCAGCTTAGTGTGGGCTAACAATGAGCAGTTCTTC.

This clonotype has only a few counts. The chain recombines TRBV18 with TRBJ2-7; D not certain. Germline CDR1 KGHSH, CDR2 LQKENI. V lost 7 bases, J lost 4 bases, and 14 bases lay in between. The CDR3 is made up of 13 amino acids. This CDR3 reads CASFDPGRYEQYF. Written as DNA, the CDR3 is TGTGCCAGCTTCGACCCGGGTAGGTACGAGCAGTACTTC.

This clonotype was picked up a small number of times. The J gene is TRBJ2-5, the V gene TRBV9; D is possibly TRBD2 (7 bases). Germline V gives CDR1 SGDLS, CDR2 YYNGEE. Trimming left V 2 bases short and J 4 bases short, with 15 bases between. This CDR3 contains 15 residues. CDR3 DNA sequence: TGTGCCAGCAGCGTCGGTGGGGGGGCAACAGAGACCCAGTACTTC. This encodes CASSVGGGATETQYF.

This clonotype was seen a handful of times. CDR3 DNA: TGTGCCAGCAGTTTAGCTCACCTCGGGGTGAACACTGAAGCTTTCTTT. Amino acid sequence: CASSLAHLGVNTEAFF. The chain has TRBV12-3 or TRBV12-4 and TRBJ1-1, with unresolved D. The CDR3 extends over 16 amino acids. Trimming stripped 0 bases from V and 0 bases from J, with 11 bases between.

This clonotype was seen a few times. The CDR3: CASSQDTREATQYF. Here the CDR3 DNA reads TGTGCCAGCAGCCAAGATACCCGGGAGGCCACGCAGTATTTT. The genes are TRBV3-1 and TRBJ2-3, with 7 bases aligning to TRBD2. Germline CDR1 and CDR2: LGHDT and YNNKEL (reference sequence). CDR3 length: 14 amino acids. The V and J ends lost 0 bases and 9 bases, in that order; junction bases with no gene match: 6.

The V and J genes are TRBV27 and TRBJ2-7, with D possibly being TRBD1 (5 bases). The CDR3 runs to 16 residues. Germline V gene data show CDR1 as MNHEY and CDR2 as SMNVEV (reference sequence). The V end was cut by 2 bases, the J end by 2 bases, with 16 bases between. The CDR3, as DNA: TGTGCCAGCAGTTTACACAGATTGGACAAAACCTACGAGCAGTACTTC. Translating it yields CASSLHRLDKTYEQYF.

CDR3 DNA: TGCGCCAGCAGCTCAGGGGCTCGGGGAGGCAAAAACATTCAGTACTTC. Translation gives CASSSGARGGKNIQYF. The chain couples TRBV5-1 to TRBJ2-4; D may correspond to TRBD1 or TRBD2 (6 bases each). From germline, CDR1 is SGHRS and CDR2 YFSETQ. Trimming pared 3 bases from V and 3 bases from J, leaving 16 bases between. This CDR3 is built from 16 residues.

This clonotype occurred a few times. This chain joins TRBV5-1 and TRBJ2-1, with D uncertain. The CDR3 covers 17 residues. In germline, CDR1 is SGHRS, CDR2 YFSETQ. Trimming took off 7 bases at V and 2 bases at J, with 22 bases between the two ends. CDR3 DNA: TGCGCCAGCGGACCCTCATCGGCCCTCGGTCCCTACAATGAGCAGTTCTTC. Its protein product is CASGPSSALGPYNEQFF.

In its sample, this clonotype was seen many times. The chain employs TRBV7-8 and TRBJ2-5; unclear D gene. V dropped 4 bases and J dropped 3 bases, with 3 bases sitting between them. Looked up from germline, CDR1 is SGHVS and CDR2 is FQNEAQ. This CDR3 has 11 residues. The CDR3 protein is CASSYKETQYF. CDR3 DNA: TGTGCCAGCAGCTACAAAGAGACCCAGTACTTC.

The rearrangement uses TRBV7-3 and TRBJ2-3; 9 nucleotides line up with TRBD2. The CDR3 contains 16 residues. V lost 5 bases, J lost 4 bases, and 10 bases stayed unmatched. The germline CDR1 and CDR2 sequences are SGHTA and FQGTGA. The CDR3 spells CASSLGGGGASDTQYF. The CDR3, as DNA: TGTGCCAGCAGCCTCGGGGGCGGGGGGGCCTCAGATACGCAGTATTTT.

The rearrangement uses TRBV20-1 and TRBJ2-3; 11 nucleotides match TRBD2. The CDR3 is 15 residues long. Germline-derived CDR1 and CDR2 are DFQATT and SNEGSKA (reference sequence). The trim removed 8 bases at V and 2 bases at J, leaving 9 bases unmatched. The DNA of the CDR3 is TGCAGTTCTTCACTAGCGGGGGTGCACACAGATACGCAGTATTTT. Amino acid sequence: CSSSLAGVHTDTQYF.

This clonotype was observed a few times. The V and J genes are TRBV29-1 and TRBJ1-2; TRBD1 agrees at 10 bases. Looked up from germline, CDR1 is SQVTM and CDR2 is ANQGSEA. V trimming: 3 bases; J trimming: 3 bases; junction bases outside the gene matches: 1. The CDR3 has 13 amino acids. The chain's CDR3 is CSVEGQGYYGYTF. CDR3 nucleotides: TGCAGCGTTGAGGGACAGGGGTACTATGGCTACACCTTC.

The rearrangement uses TRBV10-3 and TRBJ1-2; D remains ambiguous. Germline V gene sequence: CDR1 ENHRY, CDR2 SYGVKD. The CDR3 spans 16 residues. Trimming shortened V by 3 bases and J by 0 bases, and 14 bases separated the two germline ends. In DNA form, the CDR3 reads TGTGCCATCAGTGACGGTCGGCGACTCCCTAACTATGGCTACACCTTC. Protein product: CAISDGRRLPNYGYTF.